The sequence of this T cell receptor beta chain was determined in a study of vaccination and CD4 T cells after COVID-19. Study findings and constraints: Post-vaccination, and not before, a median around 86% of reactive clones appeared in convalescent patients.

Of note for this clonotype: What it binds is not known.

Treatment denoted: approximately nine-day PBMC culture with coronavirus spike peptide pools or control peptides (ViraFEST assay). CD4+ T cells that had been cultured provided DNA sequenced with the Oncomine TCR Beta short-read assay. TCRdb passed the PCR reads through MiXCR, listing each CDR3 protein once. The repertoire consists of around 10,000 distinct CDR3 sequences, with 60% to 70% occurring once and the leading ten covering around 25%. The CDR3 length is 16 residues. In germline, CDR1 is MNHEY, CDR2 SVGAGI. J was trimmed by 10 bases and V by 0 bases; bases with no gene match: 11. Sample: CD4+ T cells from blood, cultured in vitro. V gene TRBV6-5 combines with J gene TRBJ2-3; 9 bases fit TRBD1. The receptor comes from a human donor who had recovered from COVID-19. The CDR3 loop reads CASSYSVPGQGISQYF. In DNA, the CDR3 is TGTGCCAGCAGTTACTCTGTCCCGGGACAGGGTATTTCGCAGTATTTT.